This T cell receptor beta chain was sequenced for a study of T-cell reconstitution after alpha-beta-depleted transplantation in children. The TCRbeta library was prepared with unique molecular identifiers. TCRdb reprocessed the PCR reads via MiXCR and lists one record per CDR3 protein. The repertoire includes about 300,000 distinct CDR3 sequences, over 9% of them detected once, and less than 9% sits in the top ten. There are many counts of this clonotype. Its antigen is currently unknown. Study-level points and caveats: Among T cells one year after transplant, newly produced cells accounted for most counts and diversity. About two months after transplant, alpha-beta T cells reportedly came from several hundred expanded graft clones.

Trimming removed 1 base from V and 1 base from J, with 10 bases in between. CDR1 and CDR2 from the germline V gene are SGHVS and FNYEAQ. The CDR3 runs 15 residues. The clonotype originates from a boy in the first two years of life with acute myeloid leukemia, due to receive a stem cell transplant. The sequences come from PBMCs, collected before TCRalphabeta/CD19-depleted stem cell transplant. The J gene is TRBJ1-1, the V gene TRBV7-6; D is perhaps TRBD1 (5 bases). CDR3 in DNA: TGTGCCAGCAGCTTAGAGGGGAGGGGGAACACTGAAGCTTTCTTT. It is translated as CASSLEGRGNTEAFF.